This T cell receptor beta chain comes out of a study of T cell responses to AZD1222 COVID-19 vaccine (dated by TCRdb to the early 2020s). In terms of the full investigation: A total of under 250 trial participants underwent TCR sequencing, of whom more than 200 had received two doses of AZD1222 and approximately 25 had received two doses of the MenACWY control vaccine. Trial participants were enrolled by age into subgroups of 18-55, 56-69 and 70-plus years, and 148, 28 and 57 TCR-sequenced participants, respectively, were included in these subgroups. On the study overall, not on this receptor specifically: Epitopes outside the regions mutated in the B.1.351 and B.1.1.7 variants were reportedly recognized by nearly half of the unique spike-specific TCRs. Because no day 14 peak-response samples were available, the repertoires could be characterized only after the peak T cell response. After two AZD1222 doses, spike-specific TCR breadth and depth were significantly higher than at day 0 and than in MenACWY recipients. The whole spike protein was spanned by vaccine-associated CD4 TCRs, and dominant responses were seen in regions 160-218 and 743-854. Conclusions about previously exposed vaccinees are limited, since just a handful of AZD1222 recipients were seropositive for SARS-CoV-2 at baseline. Participants were mostly white British and included more females than males, and it was suggested by the authors that clonal diversity may have been underestimated. The 56-69-year group was small, and its depth increase did not reach significance, likely because of low power.

In light of the paper, this sample's time point label describes: about 28 days (+/-7) after the second vaccine dose. Because spike-specific TCR depth and breadth did not differ between the two schedules, AZD1222 recipients who got a second dose at roughly 4 weeks were pooled with those who got a second dose at roughly 12 weeks. Vaccinee samples came from UK trials COV001 and COV002, including a single-blind randomized controlled phase 2/3 trial of AZD1222 (ChAdOx1 nCoV-19) in healthy adults. For TCRbeta chain sequencing, PBMC samples were collected from trial participants at day 0 and at day 28 after the second dose. As regards this clone: Its antigen remains unidentified. It has no much larger one-base neighbor in the sample; base qualities were not kept.

From the germline V gene, CDR1 is SGHVS and CDR2 is FQNEAQ. Its CDR3 holds 14 amino acids, cysteine through phenylalanine. Of the read, only the CDR3 DNA is kept; its 42 bases are in frame from base 1. Deletion took 5 bases off V and 1 base off J, with a span of 11 bases between the germline ends. The CDR3 regions of human TCRbeta chains were subjected to immunosequencing. The authors processed their data as follows. TCRs in the repertoires were compared against a reference library of SARS-CoV-2-specific TCRs that had been generated with the MIRA antigen-specificity platform. Breadth was defined as the fraction of unique TCRs that were SARS-CoV-2-associated. Depth was defined as the fraction of total T cells that were SARS-CoV-2-associated. Each spike-specific TCR was assigned to its reactive spike region and to a CD4 or CD8 class using the MIRA data. Log10-transformed breadth and depth values were compared by one-way ANOVA with Sidak's multiple comparisons tests. TCRdb took this table from immuneACCESS and kept in-frame rearrangements with V and J called. Such tables lack part of the clones; where checked against another copy, unresolved V genes explain under half of the gap, and the rest is unexplained. Clone size and the V and J calls come from that table; the DNA yielded D and trimming. This sample comprises tens of thousands of clones, almost 90% of them detected only once. Of the sample, 6.9% is held by the ten largest clones.

Recombination joined TRBV7-8 with TRBJ2-5, with no D gene named confidently. This TCR was recovered from an adult who received the AZD1222 COVID-19 vaccine. This material consisted of peripheral blood, taken 28 days after the second AZD1222 dose. The CDR3 reads CASSRLGFQETQYF. The base sequence is TGTGCCAGCAGCCGCCTGGGGTTCCAAGAGACCCAGTACTTC.